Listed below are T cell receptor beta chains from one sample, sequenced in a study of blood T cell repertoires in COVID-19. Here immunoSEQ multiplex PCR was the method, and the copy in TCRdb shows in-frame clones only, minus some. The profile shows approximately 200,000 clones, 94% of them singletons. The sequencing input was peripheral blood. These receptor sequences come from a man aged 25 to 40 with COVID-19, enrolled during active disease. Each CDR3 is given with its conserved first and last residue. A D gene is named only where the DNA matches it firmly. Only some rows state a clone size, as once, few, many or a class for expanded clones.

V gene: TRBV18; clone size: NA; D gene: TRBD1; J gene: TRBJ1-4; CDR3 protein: CASSLPGQASKKLFF; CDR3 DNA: TGTGCCAGCTCACTCCCGGGACAGGCTTCCAAAAAACTGTTTTTT
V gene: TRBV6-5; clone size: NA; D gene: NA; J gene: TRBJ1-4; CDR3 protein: CASGRQVATNEKLFF; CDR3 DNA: TGTGCCAGCGGTCGACAGGTTGCAACTAATGAAAAACTGTTTTTT
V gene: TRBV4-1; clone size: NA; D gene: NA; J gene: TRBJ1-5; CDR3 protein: CASSQGGGRRHQPQHF; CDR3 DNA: TGCGCCAGCAGCCAAGGGGGAGGGAGGCGGCATCAGCCCCAGCATTTT
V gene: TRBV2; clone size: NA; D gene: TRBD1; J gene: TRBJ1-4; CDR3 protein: CAGRQGAPNEKLFF; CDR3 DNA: TGTGCCGGGAGACAGGGGGCTCCCAATGAAAAACTGTTTTTT
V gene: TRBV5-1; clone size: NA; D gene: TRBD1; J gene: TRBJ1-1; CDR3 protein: CASSPDRDTEAFF; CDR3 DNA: TGCGCCAGCAGCCCGGACAGGGACACTGAAGCTTTCTTT
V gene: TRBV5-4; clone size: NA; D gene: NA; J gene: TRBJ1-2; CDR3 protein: CASSLGGEGGYTF; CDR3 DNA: TGTGCCAGCAGCTTGGGAGGGGAGGGTGGCTACACCTTC
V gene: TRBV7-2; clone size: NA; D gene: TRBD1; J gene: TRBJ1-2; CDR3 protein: CASSSTGTGYGGYGYTF; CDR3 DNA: TGTGCCAGCAGCTCCACCGGGACAGGGTACGGTGGGTATGGCTACACCTTC
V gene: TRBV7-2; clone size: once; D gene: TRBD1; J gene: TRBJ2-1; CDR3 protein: CASSLGQGWDEQFF; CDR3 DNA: TGTGCCAGCAGCTTAGGACAGGGTTGGGATGAGCAGTTCTTC
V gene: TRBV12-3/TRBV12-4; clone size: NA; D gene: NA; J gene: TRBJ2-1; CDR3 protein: CASSSFGPNEQFF; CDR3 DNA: TGTGCCAGCAGTTCGTTTGGGCCCAATGAGCAGTTCTTC
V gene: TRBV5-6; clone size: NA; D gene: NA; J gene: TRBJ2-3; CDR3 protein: CASSQKTGRRTDTQYF; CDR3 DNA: TGTGCCAGCAGCCAGAAGACAGGGAGGAGGACAGATACGCAGTATTTT
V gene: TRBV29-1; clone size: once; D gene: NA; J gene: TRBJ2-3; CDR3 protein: CSVVQVRDTQYF; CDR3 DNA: TGCAGCGTTGTGCAGGTTCGCGATACGCAGTATTTT
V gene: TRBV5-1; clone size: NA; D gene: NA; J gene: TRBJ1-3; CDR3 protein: CASSLAGGTFGNTIYF; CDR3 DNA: TGCGCCAGCAGCTTGGCCGGGGGTACATTTGGAAACACCATATATTTT
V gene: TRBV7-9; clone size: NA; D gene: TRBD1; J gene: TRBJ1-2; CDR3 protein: CASSFPGDRGYGYTF; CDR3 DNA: TGTGCCAGCAGCTTCCCCGGGGACAGGGGTTATGGCTACACCTTC
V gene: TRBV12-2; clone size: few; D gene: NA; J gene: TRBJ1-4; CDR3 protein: CASRLTGATNEKLFF; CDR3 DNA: TGTGCAAGTCGGCTGACAGGCGCAACTAATGAAAAACTGTTTTTT
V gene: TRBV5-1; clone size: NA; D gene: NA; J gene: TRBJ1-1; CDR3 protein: CASSAGTNTEAFF; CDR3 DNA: TGCGCCAGCAGCGCCGGGACTAACACTGAAGCTTTCTTT
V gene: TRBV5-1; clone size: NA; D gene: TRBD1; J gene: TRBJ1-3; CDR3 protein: CASSATGDLSGNTIYF; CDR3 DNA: TGCGCCAGCAGCGCGACAGGGGACCTCTCTGGAAACACCATATATTTT
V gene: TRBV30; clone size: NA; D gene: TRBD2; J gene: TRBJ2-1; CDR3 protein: CAWSGAGGSYNEQFF; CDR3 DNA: TGTGCCTGGAGTGGGGCGGGGGGGTCTTACAATGAGCAGTTCTTC
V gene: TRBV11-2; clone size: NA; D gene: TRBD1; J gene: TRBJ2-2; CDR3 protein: CASTDRGADGELFF; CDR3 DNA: TGTGCCAGCACCGACAGGGGTGCGGACGGGGAGCTGTTTTTT
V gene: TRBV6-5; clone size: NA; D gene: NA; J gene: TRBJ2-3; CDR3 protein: CASSYRETGNTQYF; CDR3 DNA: TGTGCCAGCAGTTACCGGGAAACGGGGAATACGCAGTATTTT
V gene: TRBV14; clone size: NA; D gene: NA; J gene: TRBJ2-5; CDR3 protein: CASSQRSRGQETQYF; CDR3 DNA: TGTGCCAGCAGCCAGCGCTCTCGGGGGCAAGAGACCCAGTACTTC